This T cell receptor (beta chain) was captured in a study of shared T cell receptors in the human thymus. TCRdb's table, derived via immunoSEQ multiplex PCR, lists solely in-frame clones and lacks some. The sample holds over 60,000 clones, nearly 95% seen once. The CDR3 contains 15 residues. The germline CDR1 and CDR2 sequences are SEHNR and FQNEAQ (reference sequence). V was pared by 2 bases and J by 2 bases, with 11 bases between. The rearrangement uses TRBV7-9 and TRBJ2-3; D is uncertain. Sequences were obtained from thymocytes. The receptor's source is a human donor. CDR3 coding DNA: TGTGCCAGCAGCTTACGGCCCCGAGCCACAGATACGCAGTATTTT. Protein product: CASSLRPRATDTQYF.